The entry below describes one T cell receptor (beta chain). Antigen specificity is unknown. This sample stems from a study of T cell repertoires in cytomegalovirus infection. Study summary: Public signatures in TCR beta pointed to CMV infection and matching HLA type.

V lost 3 bases and J 4 bases, leaving 9 bases between the germline ends. The CDR3 runs to 13 residues. Germline V gives CDR1 LNHDA, CDR2 SQIVND (reference sequence). Each CDR3 protein is one row after TCRdb ran MiXCR on the reads. Of about 50,000 distinct CDR3 sequences listed, roughly a fifth are singletons. Points from the study as a whole: Totalled public TCR beta family frequency picked out people who carried CMV plus the relevant HLA.

The source of this sequence is a human donor in good health (CMV status not recorded). Some clones in this sample may be carry-over from other donors' samples. V and J are TRBV19 and TRBJ1-1; TRBD1 is a possible D gene (5 bases). Material: CD8+ T cells from cultured PBMCs, obtained from culture after CMV antigen stimulation. The DNA of the CDR3 is TGTGCCAGTAGTATGTGGGGGGGCACTGAAGCTTTCTTT. The encoded protein is CASSMWGGTEAFF.